This TCR beta chain is from a study of Ad26.COV2.S vaccination and SARS-CoV-2 variants. Background on the study: Ad26.COV2.S given intramuscularly, once or twice 56 days apart.

Points on this clone: Its antigen is unidentified.

The ends were cut back, 3 bases at V and 1 base at J, with 9 bases in the middle. The length of the CDR3 is 13 residues. Per germline, CDR1 GTSNPN and CDR2 SVGIG (reference sequence). Using immunoSEQ multiplex PCR, the repertoire was profiled, and TCRdb retains in-frame clones only, with some absent. The sample lists around 300,000 clones; roughly nine tenths were seen once. General study points: An underestimation of total T cell responses may have resulted from the TCR breadth and depth analyses.

Treatment given: roughly 20 received Ad26.COV2.S at low or high dose, single or two shots; 5 received placebo; per-sample allocation not given. Sampling happened 63 days after the first vaccine or placebo injection. At a Boston site, the person donating was an adult of 18-55 years. The genes are TRBV30 and TRBJ1-1; D is unresolved. The receptor was isolated from a person between 18 and 60 years old who received the Ad26.COV2.S COVID-19 vaccine or a placebo. Sequencing used peripheral blood, obtained in a trial of Ad26.COV2.S vaccine versus placebo. CDR3 region: CAWSSPPNTEAFF. In nucleotides, the CDR3 is TGTGCCTGGAGCTCCCCACCGAACACTGAAGCTTTCTTT.